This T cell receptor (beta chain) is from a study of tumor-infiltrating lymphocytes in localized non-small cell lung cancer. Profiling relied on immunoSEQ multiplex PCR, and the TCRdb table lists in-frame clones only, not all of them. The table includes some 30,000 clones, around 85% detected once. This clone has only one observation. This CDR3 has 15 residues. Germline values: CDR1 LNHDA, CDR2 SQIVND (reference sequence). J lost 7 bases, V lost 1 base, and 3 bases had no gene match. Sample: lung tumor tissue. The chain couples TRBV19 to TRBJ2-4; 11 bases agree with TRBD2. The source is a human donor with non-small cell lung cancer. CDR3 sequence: CASSIGVAGGNIQYF. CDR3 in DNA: TGTGCCAGTAGTATAGGAGTAGCGGGGGGGAACATTCAGTACTTC.